This T cell receptor beta chain was identified during a study of T cell responses to AZD1222 COVID-19 vaccine (dated by TCRdb to 2020 to 2022). General notes on the study: Because spike-specific TCR depth and breadth did not differ between the two schedules, AZD1222 recipients who got a second dose at roughly 4 weeks were pooled with those who got a second dose at roughly 12 weeks. Enrollment into the trials was organized by age into subgroups of 18-55, 56-69 and 70-plus years, and those subgroups contained around 150, 28 and 57 TCR-sequenced participants, respectively. A total of 233 trial participants underwent TCR sequencing, of whom 200 to 220 received two doses of AZD1222 and around 26 received two doses of the MenACWY control vaccine.

Turning to this clone: Its antigen is currently not known. Nothing much larger sits one base from this clone, and base qualities are not available.

What the time point label conveys for this sample: baseline before first vaccination. The vaccinee samples were drawn from two UK trials, COV001 and COV002, one of which was a single-blind randomized controlled phase 2/3 trial testing AZD1222 (ChAdOx1 nCoV-19) in healthy adults. For TCRbeta chain sequencing, PBMC samples from trial participants were taken at day 0 and at day 28 after the second dose. V is cut by 8 bases and J by 10 bases, and the space between the germline ends is 18 bases. Looking up the germline V gene yields CDR1 SGHAT and CDR2 FQNNGV. The CDR3 runs 14 residues from the cysteine to the phenylalanine. Only the CDR3 DNA stays, 42 bases, in frame from base 1. Points the paper makes about the study in general: Because no samples from the day 14 peak response were available, repertoires could be characterized only after the peak T cell response. Most participants were white British and females outnumbered males, and the authors suggested that clonal diversity may have been underestimated. A significant rise in spike-specific TCR breadth and depth was observed after two AZD1222 doses relative to day 0 and relative to MenACWY recipients. Reportedly, close to half of the unique spike-specific TCRs recognized epitopes lying outside the regions that are mutated in the B.1.351 and B.1.1.7 variants. The whole spike protein was spanned by vaccine-associated CD4 TCRs, and dominant responses were seen in regions 160-218 and 743-854. The 56-69-year group was small, and its depth increase did not reach significance, likely because of low power. Conclusions about previously exposed vaccinees are limited, since just 6 or 7 AZD1222 recipients were seropositive for SARS-CoV-2 at baseline.

The CDR3 regions of human TCRbeta chains were analyzed by immunosequencing. For the original study's pipeline: Repertoire TCRs were matched against a reference library of SARS-CoV-2-specific TCRs generated with the MIRA antigen-specificity platform. Breadth was defined as the fraction of unique TCRs that were SARS-CoV-2-associated. Depth was defined as the fraction of total T cells that were SARS-CoV-2-associated. Using the MIRA data, each spike-specific TCR was mapped to the spike region that the TCR reacts to and placed in a CD4 or CD8 class. Log10-transformed breadth and depth values were compared by one-way ANOVA with Sidak's multiple comparisons tests. As stored in TCRdb, this immuneACCESS dataset retains in-frame rearrangements with V and J assigned. A fraction of the clones does not appear; measured against another copy, unresolved V genes explain less than half of the discrepancy, and the remainder lacks a known reason. That table furnishes V, J and clone size, whereas the DNA furnished D and trimming. For this sample the table gives over 45,000 clones, of which 70% to 90% were detected only once. The leading ten clones occupy about 16% of the sample.

In this chain, TRBV11-2 is recombined with TRBJ1-6; the D segment cannot be called with confidence. This clonotype was obtained from an adult in good health. Sequencing was performed on peripheral blood, taken on day 0 of AZD1222 vaccination. The nucleotide sequence reads as follows: TGTGCCAGCGGATTGGACGGTGGGGTATCACCCCTCCACTTT. Protein translation: CASGLDGGVSPLHF. With all but the CDR3 taken from the reference TRBV11-2 and TRBJ1-6 genes, the full variable domain is: EAGVAQSPRYKIIEKRQSVAFWCNPISGHATLYWYQQILGQGPKLLIQFQNNGVVDDSQLPKDRFSAERLKGVDSTLKIQPAKLEDSAVYLCASGLDGGVSPLHFGNGTRLTVT.